The 9 T cell receptor beta chains presented below share a single source sample, sequenced in a study of shared clonotypes between healthy human individuals. Only in-frame clones appear in the TCRdb table, and some are missing; sequencing was by immunoSEQ multiplex PCR. The top ten hold more than 0.1% of the sample, which has 2 million or so clones, 85% to 95% seen once. Sequencing used naive CD4+ T cells sorted from blood. Subset defined: CD45RA+ positively selected. The receptor source for this set is a man aged 18 to 29 in good health.

The CDR3 DNA reads TGTGCCAGCAGCCAAGCCACAGGGGTACTCTACGAGCAGTACTTC. Its translation: CASSQATGVLYEQYF. The genes are TRBV14 and TRBJ2-7; 7 positions match TRBD1. The CDR3 sequence is 15 residues long. The germline V gene encodes CDR1 SGHDN and CDR2 FVKESK. J gave up 3 bases and V 1 base, and 6 bases lay outside the gene matches.

The chain has TRBV4-2 and TRBJ2-4; possibly TRBD2 for D (5 bases). The CDR3 sequence is 16 residues long. V was cut by 0 bases and J by 0 bases, with 9 bases left in between. CDR1 is LGHNA and CDR2 is YNFKEQ in the germline V gene. CDR3 coding DNA: TGTGCCAGCAGCCAAGAAGCGGTTCTAGCCAAAAACATTCAGTACTTC. As protein: CASSQEAVLAKNIQYF.

V is TRBV5-6 and J is TRBJ1-1; D unresolved. CDR1 is SGHDT and CDR2 is YYEEEE in the germline V gene. V lost 4 bases and J 7 bases, leaving 14 bases between the germline ends. CDR3 size: 13 residues. The CDR3 DNA reads TGTGCCAGCAGCCCTATTGGGCGAAATGAAGCTTTCTTT. Translating it yields CASSPIGRNEAFF.

Regarding this clone: The sample carries other DNA sequences with the same CDR3. The DNA for the CDR3 is TGTGCCTGGAGTGGGACAGGGGGCGGCTACACCTTC. Its protein is CAWSGTGGGYTF. The gene calls are TRBV30 and TRBJ1-2; 11 nucleotides agree with TRBD1. Looked up from germline, CDR1 is GTSNPN and CDR2 is SVGIG (reference sequence). V was clipped by 1 base and J by 8 bases; unmatched bases: 0. The CDR3 is made up of 12 amino acids.

The chain carries TRBV6-1 and TRBJ2-1; D gene uncertain. V lost 8 bases, J lost 6 bases, and 20 bases lay in between. Germline CDR1 and CDR2: MNHNS and SASEGT. The CDR3 has 15 residues. CDR3: CASQYPRGKANEQFF. The CDR3 DNA is TGTGCCAGCCAGTATCCGCGAGGCAAGGCCAATGAGCAGTTCTTC.

This chain connects TRBV11-2 to TRBJ1-1, with 12 positions matching TRBD1. The length of the CDR3 is 18 residues. Trimming took 1 base from V and 3 from J; bases not matched to a gene: 9. Germline CDR1 is SGHAT and CDR2 is FQNNGV. The CDR3: CASSLGSMGQGAYTEAFF. The CDR3 nucleotides are TGTGCCAGCAGCTTAGGGTCGATGGGACAGGGGGCCTACACTGAAGCTTTCTTT.

The gene calls are TRBV9 and TRBJ1-2; D unresolved. CDR1 is SGDLS and CDR2 is YYNGEE in the germline V gene. V lost 1 base to trimming and J lost 8 bases, with 15 bases between them. CDR3 length equals 14 residues. CDR3 nucleotides: TGTGCCAGCAGCGTACAAGGCGCCCCCTTGGGCTACACCTTC. Translated, it gives CASSVQGAPLGYTF. Supplemented by reference TRBV9 and TRBJ1-2, the full variable domain reads DSGVTQTPKHLITATGQRVTLRCSPRSGDLSVYWYQQSLDQGLQFLIQYYNGEERAKGNILERFSAQQFPDLHSELNLSSLELGDSALYFCASSVQGAPLGYTFGSGTRLTVV.

This chain connects TRBV28 to TRBJ1-2; 12 bases line up with TRBD1. Germline V lookup: CDR1 MDHEN, CDR2 SYDVKM. V lost 8 bases, J lost 3 bases, and 7 bases stayed unmatched. The CDR3 totals 15 residues. The CDR3 region has the DNA TGTGCCAGCGGGACAGGGGGCGCGGTGGACTATGGCTACACCTTC. Residues: CASGTGGAVDYGYTF.

This chain joins TRBV27 and TRBJ1-1; no reliable D call. The germline CDR1 and CDR2 sequences are MNHEY and SMNVEV (reference sequence). V was clipped by 5 bases and J by 1 base, with 11 bases between them. The CDR3 contains 14 residues. In DNA form, the CDR3 reads TGTGCCAGCAGTGCAGGTGCCACGAACACTGAAGCTTTCTTT. It encodes CASSAGATNTEAFF.